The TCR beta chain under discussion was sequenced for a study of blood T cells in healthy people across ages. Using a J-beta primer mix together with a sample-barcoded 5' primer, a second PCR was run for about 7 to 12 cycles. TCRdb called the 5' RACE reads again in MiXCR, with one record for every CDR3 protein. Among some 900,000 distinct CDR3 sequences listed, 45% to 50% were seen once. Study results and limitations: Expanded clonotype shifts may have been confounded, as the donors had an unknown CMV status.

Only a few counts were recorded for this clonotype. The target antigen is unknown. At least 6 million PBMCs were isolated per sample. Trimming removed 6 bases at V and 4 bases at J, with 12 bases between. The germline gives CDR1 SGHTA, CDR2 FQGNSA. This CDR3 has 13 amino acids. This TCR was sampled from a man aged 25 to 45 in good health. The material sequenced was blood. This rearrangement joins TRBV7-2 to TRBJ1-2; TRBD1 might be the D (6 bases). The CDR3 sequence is CASRGTPSYGYTF. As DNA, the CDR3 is TGTGCCAGCAGGGGGACACCTTCCTATGGCTACACCTTC.